This T cell receptor (beta chain) was sequenced during a study of preoperative IRX-2 immunotherapy in early breast cancer. Sample treatment: preoperative locoregional IRX-2 cytokine immunotherapy. Patients received preoperative, locoregional IRX-2 cytokine immunotherapy in a phase Ib study. Sequencing used immunoSEQ multiplex PCR; TCRdb keeps in-frame clones, though not all of them. Of approximately 96,000 clones listed, about nine tenths are singletons. This CDR3 is built from 13 residues. V was clipped by 0 bases and J by 8 bases, with 10 bases between them. The germline V gene has CDR1 MNHGY and CDR2 SAAAGT. This clone appeared once.

The source is a human donor with breast cancer. This material consisted of tumor tissue, taken after IRX-2 immunotherapy. This chain links TRBV6-8 with TRBJ1-1; possibly TRBD1 for D (6 bases). The CDR3 region has the DNA TGTGCCAGCAGTTACTCCGGACAGATAGAAGCTTTCTTT. This sequence encodes CASSYSGQIEAFF.